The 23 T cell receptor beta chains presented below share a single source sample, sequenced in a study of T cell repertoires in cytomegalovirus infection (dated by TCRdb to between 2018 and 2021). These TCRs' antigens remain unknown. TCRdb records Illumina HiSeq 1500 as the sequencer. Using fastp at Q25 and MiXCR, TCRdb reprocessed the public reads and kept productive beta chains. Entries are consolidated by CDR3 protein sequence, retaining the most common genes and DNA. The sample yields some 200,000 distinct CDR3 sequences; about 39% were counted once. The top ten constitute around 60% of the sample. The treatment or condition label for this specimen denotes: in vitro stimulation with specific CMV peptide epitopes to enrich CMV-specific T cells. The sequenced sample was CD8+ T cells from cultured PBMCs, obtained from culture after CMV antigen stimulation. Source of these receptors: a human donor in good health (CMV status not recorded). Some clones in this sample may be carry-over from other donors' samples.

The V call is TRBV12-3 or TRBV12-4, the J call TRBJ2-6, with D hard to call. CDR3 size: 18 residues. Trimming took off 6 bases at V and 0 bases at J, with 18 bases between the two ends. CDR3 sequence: CASSHPYNMDSGANVLTF. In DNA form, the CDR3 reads TGTGCCAGCAGCCACCCCTATAACATGGACTCTGGGGCCAACGTCCTGACTTTC.

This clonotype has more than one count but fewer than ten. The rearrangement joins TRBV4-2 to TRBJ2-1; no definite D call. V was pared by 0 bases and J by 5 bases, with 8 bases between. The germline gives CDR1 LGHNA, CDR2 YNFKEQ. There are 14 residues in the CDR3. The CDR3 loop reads CASSQEGADNEQFF. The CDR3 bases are TGTGCCAGCAGCCAAGAAGGTGCGGACAATGAGCAGTTCTTC.

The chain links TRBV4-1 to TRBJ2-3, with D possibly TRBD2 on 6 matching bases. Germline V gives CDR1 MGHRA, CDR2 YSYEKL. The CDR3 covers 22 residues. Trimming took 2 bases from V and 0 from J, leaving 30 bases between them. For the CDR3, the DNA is TGCGCCAGCAGCCAAACCACCCTAGCGTGGTCTCGGGCCCGTGCTAGCACAGATACGCAGTATTTT. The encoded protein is CASSQTTLAWSRARASTDTQYF.

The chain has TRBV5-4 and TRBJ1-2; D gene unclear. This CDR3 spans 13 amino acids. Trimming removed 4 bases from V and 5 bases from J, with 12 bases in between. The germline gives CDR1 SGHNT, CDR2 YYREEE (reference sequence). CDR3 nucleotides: TGTGCCAGCAGCAATATTTCACCTTATGGCTACACCTTC. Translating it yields CASSNISPYGYTF.

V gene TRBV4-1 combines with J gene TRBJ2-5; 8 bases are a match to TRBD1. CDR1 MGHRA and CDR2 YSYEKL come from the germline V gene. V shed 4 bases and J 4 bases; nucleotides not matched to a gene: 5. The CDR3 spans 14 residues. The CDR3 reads CASSRQGRGETQYF. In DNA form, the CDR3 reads TGCGCCAGCAGCCGACAGGGGCGGGGAGAGACCCAGTACTTC.

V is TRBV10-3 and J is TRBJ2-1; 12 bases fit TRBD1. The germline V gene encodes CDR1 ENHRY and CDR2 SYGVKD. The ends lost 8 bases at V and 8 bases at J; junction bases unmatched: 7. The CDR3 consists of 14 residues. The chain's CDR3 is CAIRRDRGQHEQFF. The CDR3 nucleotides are TGTGCCATCCGCCGGGACAGGGGGCAGCATGAGCAGTTCTTC.

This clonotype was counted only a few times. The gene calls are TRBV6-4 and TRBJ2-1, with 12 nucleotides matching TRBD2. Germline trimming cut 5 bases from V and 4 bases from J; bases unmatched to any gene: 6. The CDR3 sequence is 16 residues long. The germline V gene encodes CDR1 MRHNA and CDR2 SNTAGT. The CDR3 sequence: CASSLTSGSGYNEQFF. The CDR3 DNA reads TGTGCCAGCAGTTTGACTAGCGGGAGTGGGTACAATGAGCAGTTCTTC.

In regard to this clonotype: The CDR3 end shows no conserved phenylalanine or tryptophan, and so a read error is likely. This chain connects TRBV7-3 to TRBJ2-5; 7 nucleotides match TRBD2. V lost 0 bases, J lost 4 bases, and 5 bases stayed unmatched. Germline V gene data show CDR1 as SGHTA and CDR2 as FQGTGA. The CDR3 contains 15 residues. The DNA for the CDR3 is TGTGCCAGCAGCTTAACGGCGGGAGTGGCAGAGACCCAGTACTTA. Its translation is CASSLTAGVAETQYL.

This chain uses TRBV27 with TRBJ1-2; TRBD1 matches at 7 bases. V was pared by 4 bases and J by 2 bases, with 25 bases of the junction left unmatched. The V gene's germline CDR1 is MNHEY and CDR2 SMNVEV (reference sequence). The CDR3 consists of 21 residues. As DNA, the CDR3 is TGTGCCAGCAGTTCCACGCAGTTTAGTAGTCGCCACACAGGGGCCAACTATGGCTACACCTTC. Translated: CASSSTQFSSRHTGANYGYTF.

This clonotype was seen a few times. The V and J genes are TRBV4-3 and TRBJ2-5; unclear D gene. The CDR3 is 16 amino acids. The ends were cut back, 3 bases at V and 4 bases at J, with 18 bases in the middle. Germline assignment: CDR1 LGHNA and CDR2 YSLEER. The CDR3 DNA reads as TGCGCCAGCAGCCAGTTGGACCACCCAAGATCAGAGACCCAGTACTTC. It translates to CASSQLDHPRSETQYF.

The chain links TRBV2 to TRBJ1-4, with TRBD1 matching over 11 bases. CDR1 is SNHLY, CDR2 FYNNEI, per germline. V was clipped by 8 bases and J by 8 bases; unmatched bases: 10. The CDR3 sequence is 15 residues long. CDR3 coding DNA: TGTGCCAGCGCCCCAACGGACAGGGGGCCCGAAAAACTGTTTTTT. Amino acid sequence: CASAPTDRGPEKLFF. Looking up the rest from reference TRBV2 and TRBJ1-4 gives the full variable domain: EPEVTQTPSHQVTQMGQEVILRCVPISNHLYFYWYRQILGQKVEFLVSFYNNEISEKSEIFDDQFSVERPDGSNFTLKIRSTKLEDSAMYFCASAPTDRGPEKLFFGSGTQLSVL.

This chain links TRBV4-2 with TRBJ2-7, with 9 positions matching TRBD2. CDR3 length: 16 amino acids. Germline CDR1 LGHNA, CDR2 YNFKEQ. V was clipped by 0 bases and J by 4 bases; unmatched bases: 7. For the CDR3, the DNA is TGTGCCAGCAGCCAAGAAGCGGGAGGAACACAGTACGAGCAGTACTTC. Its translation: CASSQEAGGTQYEQYF.

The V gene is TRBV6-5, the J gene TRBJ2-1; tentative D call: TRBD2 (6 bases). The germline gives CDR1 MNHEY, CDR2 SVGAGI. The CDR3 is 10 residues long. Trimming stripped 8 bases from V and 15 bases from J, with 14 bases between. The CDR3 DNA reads TGTGCCAGCGGGGCGGGGAAACTGTTCTTC. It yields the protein CASGAGKLFF.

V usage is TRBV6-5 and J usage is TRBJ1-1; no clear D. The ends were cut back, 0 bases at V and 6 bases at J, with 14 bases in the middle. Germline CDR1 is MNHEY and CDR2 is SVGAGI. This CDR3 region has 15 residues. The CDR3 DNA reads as TGTGCCAGCAGTTACTCGTACCAAACCGGGCCTGAAGCTTTCTTT. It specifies CASSYSYQTGPEAFF.

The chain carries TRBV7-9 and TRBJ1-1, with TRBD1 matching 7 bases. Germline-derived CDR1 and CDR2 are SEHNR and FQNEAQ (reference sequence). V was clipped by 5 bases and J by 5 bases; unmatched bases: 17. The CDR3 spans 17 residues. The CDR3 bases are TGTGCCAGCAGCAGCCGGGACAGACCTTTGATGGTGACTGAAGCTTTCTTT. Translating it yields CASSSRDRPLMVTEAFF.

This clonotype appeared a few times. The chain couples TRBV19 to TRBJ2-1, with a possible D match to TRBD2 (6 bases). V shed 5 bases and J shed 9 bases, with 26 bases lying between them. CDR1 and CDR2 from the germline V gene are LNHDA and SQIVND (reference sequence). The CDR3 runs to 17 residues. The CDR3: CASSFRLRDSLFGEQFF. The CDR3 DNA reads TGTGCCAGTAGTTTTAGACTCCGGGACTCTCTATTTGGTGAGCAGTTCTTC. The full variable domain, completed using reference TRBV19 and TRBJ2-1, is DGGITQSPKYLFRKEGQNVTLSCEQNLNHDAMYWYRQDPGQGLRLIYYSQIVNDFQKGDIAEGYSVSREKKESFPLTVTSAQKNPTAFYLCASSFRLRDSLFGEQFFGPGTRLTVL.

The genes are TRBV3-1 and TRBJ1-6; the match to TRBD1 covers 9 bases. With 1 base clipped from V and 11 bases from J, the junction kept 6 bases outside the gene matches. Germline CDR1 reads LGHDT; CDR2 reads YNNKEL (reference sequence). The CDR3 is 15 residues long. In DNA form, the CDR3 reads TGTGCCAGCAGCCAAGGAACAGGGGGCATAACACCCCTCCACTTT. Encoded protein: CASSQGTGGITPLHF.

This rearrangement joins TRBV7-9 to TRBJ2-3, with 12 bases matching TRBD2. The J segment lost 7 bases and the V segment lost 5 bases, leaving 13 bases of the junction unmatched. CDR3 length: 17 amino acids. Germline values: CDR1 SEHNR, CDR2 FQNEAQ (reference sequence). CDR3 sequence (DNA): TGTGCCAGCAGCACCGGACTAGCGGGGCCTCTAATACATACGCAGTATTTT. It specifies CASSTGLAGPLIHTQYF.

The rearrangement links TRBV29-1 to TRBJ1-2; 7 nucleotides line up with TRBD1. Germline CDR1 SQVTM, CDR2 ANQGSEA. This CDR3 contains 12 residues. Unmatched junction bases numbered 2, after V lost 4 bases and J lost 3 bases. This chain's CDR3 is CSVVGTDYGYTF. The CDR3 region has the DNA TGCAGCGTTGTTGGGACAGACTATGGCTACACCTTC.

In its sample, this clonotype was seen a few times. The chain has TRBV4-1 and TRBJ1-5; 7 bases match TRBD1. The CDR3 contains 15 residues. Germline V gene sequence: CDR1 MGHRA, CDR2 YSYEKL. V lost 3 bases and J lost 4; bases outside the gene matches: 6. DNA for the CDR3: TGCGCCAGCAGCCACGCCGACAGGGCAAATCAGCCCCAGCATTTT. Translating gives CASSHADRANQPQHF.

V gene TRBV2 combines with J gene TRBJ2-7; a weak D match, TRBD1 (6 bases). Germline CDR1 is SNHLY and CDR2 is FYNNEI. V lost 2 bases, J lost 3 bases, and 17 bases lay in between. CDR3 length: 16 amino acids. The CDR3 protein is CASSELLTGQNYEQYF. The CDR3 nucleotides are TGTGCCAGCAGTGAACTCCTCACGGGACAAAACTACGAGCAGTACTTC.

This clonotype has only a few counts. CDR3 DNA: TGTGCCACCGAGGACAGGGCCACAGATACGCAGTATTTT. Translation gives CATEDRATDTQYF. J is TRBJ2-3 and V is TRBV10-3, with TRBD1 matching 8 bases. This CDR3 is built from 13 residues. Germline V lookup: CDR1 ENHRY, CDR2 SYGVKD. The V segment lost 10 bases and the J segment 2 bases; nucleotides outside the gene matches: 5.

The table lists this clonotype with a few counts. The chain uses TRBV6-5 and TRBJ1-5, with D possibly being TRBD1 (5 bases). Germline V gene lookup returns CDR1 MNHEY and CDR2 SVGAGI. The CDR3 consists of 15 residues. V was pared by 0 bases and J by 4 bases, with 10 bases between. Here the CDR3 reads CASSYSRDPNQPQHF. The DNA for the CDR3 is TGTGCCAGCAGTTACTCCCGGGACCCAAATCAGCCCCAGCATTTT.